One sample yielded the 3 T cell receptor beta chains listed below, sequenced in a study of cytomegalovirus exposure and HLA in healthy donors. Amplification used 60 Vbeta primers and 13 Jbeta primers. Sequencing was performed with immunoSEQ multiplex PCR; in TCRdb, only in-frame clones are kept and a portion is missing. Seen here are hundreds of thousands of clones, about 70% observed once, and the top ten hold 1.8%. The specimen was PBMCs. These receptors all stem from a woman in her thirties in good health and CMV-seronegative.

This rearrangement joins TRBV5-1 to TRBJ1-1; possible D gene TRBD1, 6 bases. This CDR3 has 14 amino acids. From germline, CDR1 is SGHRS and CDR2 YFSETQ. V was cut by 3 bases and J by 0 bases, with 9 bases left in between. The CDR3 loop reads CASSSPGVNTEAFF. The CDR3 bases are TGCGCCAGCAGCTCACCAGGGGTGAACACTGAAGCTTTCTTT.

This chain's CDR3 is CASSAGRFEGYTF. DNA of the CDR3: TGTGCCAGCAGTGCGGGGCGTTTTGAAGGCTACACCTTC. The chain carries TRBV5-6 and TRBJ1-2, with a weak D call TRBD1 (5 bases). The CDR3 runs 13 residues. Between the trimmed V and J ends, which lost 5 bases and 8 bases, there was a span of 16 bases. CDR1 and CDR2 from the germline V gene are SGHDT and YYEEEE.

This chain connects TRBV6-1 to TRBJ2-7; 9 nucleotides agree with TRBD2. The CDR3 consists of 14 residues. Trimming at V came to 6 bases and at J to 6 bases, leaving 9 bases not matched to a gene. The germline CDR1 and CDR2 sequences are MNHNS and SASEGT. The CDR3 DNA reads TGTGCCAGCAGACCAGGGACTAGCCTGGGCGAGCAGTACTTC. As protein: CASRPGTSLGEQYF.